Below are 31 T cell receptor beta chains sequenced from a single sample in a study of cytomegalovirus exposure and HLA in healthy donors. This PCR relied on a set of 60 Vbeta primers and 13 Jbeta primers. The data were produced by immunoSEQ multiplex PCR, yet TCRdb's version contains in-frame clones alone and is incomplete. The sample records 150,000 to 200,000 clones, around 78% being singletons. Material for sequencing was PBMCs. These TCRs come from a man in his thirties or forties in good health and CMV-seronegative.

The chain recombines TRBV18 with TRBJ2-7; TRBD1 is a possible D gene (6 bases). Trimming took 3 bases from V and 3 from J, leaving 12 bases between them. This CDR3 has 14 amino acids. Germline-derived CDR1 and CDR2 are KGHSH and LQKENI. CDR3 amino acids: CASSPIGQSYEQYF. CDR3 DNA sequence: TGTGCCAGCTCACCCATAGGACAGAGCTACGAGCAGTACTTC.

A few counts support this clone. This chain links TRBV29-1 with TRBJ2-3, with D perhaps matching TRBD1 (6 bases). The V and J ends lost 0 bases and 3 bases respectively, with 10 bases between them. From germline, CDR1 is SQVTM and CDR2 ANQGSEA. The CDR3 runs to 14 residues. The CDR3 here is CSVEEQGFTDTQYF. CDR3 nucleotide sequence: TGCAGCGTTGAAGAACAGGGATTTACAGATACGCAGTATTTT.

This clone was seen a few times. The chain uses TRBV27 and TRBJ2-7; a possible D gene is TRBD1 (5 bases). The CDR3 extends over 12 amino acids. Germline V gene sequence: CDR1 MNHEY, CDR2 SMNVEV (reference sequence). V shed 4 bases and J shed 3 bases, with 7 bases lying between them. The chain's CDR3 is CASSSDSYEQYF. CDR3 DNA sequence: TGTGCCAGCAGTTCCGACAGCTACGAGCAGTACTTC.

This clone has just a few counts. CDR3: CASSFIGTSSYEQYF. In DNA form, the CDR3 reads TGTGCCAGCAGTTTTATCGGGACTAGCAGCTACGAGCAGTACTTC. The V and J genes are TRBV27 and TRBJ2-7; TRBD2 matches 9 bases. This CDR3 has 15 residues. Germline CDR1 is MNHEY and CDR2 is SMNVEV (reference sequence). V lost 3 bases and J lost 3; bases outside the gene matches: 6.

The gene calls are TRBV2 and TRBJ2-2; TRBD2 is a possible D gene (5 bases). Per germline, CDR1 SNHLY and CDR2 FYNNEI. This CDR3 region has 15 residues. Trimming removed 3 bases at V and 0 bases at J, with 8 bases between. The CDR3 reads CASSEGRSNTGELFF. The CDR3 nucleotides read TGTGCCAGCAGTGAGGGGAGATCGAACACCGGGGAGCTGTTTTTT.

V and J are TRBV29-1 and TRBJ2-7; 8 bases map to TRBD1. Germline CDR1 reads SQVTM; CDR2 reads ANQGSEA. This CDR3 spans 14 amino acids. V was pared by 0 bases and J by 6 bases, with 7 bases of the junction left unmatched. The CDR3 DNA reads as TGCAGCGTTGAAGATCAAGGACAGGGTCCCGAGCAGTACTTC. This gives the protein CSVEDQGQGPEQYF.

In regard to this clone: Other DNA variants within this sample encode the same CDR3. The chain is built from TRBV28 and TRBJ1-1; 8 nucleotides align to TRBD1. The germline V gene encodes CDR1 MDHEN and CDR2 SYDVKM. The CDR3 has 13 residues. With 2 bases clipped from V and 5 bases from J, the junction kept 1 base outside the gene matches. This CDR3 is CASSLTGGTEAFF. The CDR3 DNA sequence: TGTGCCAGCAGTTTAACAGGGGGTACTGAAGCTTTCTTT.

Turning to this clone: An end of the junction does not agree with germline; a read error may underlie this. The V call is TRBV5-1, the J call TRBJ2-1; 7 bases are a match to TRBD2. The length of the CDR3 is 14 residues. CDR1 is SGHRS, CDR2 YFSETQ, per germline. CDR3 sequence (DNA): TGCGCCAGCAGCCGGGACTACTCCGACAATGAGCAGTTCTTC. Its translation is CASSRDYSDNEQFF. The complete variable domain, with remaining parts taken from reference TRBV5-1 and TRBJ2-1, reads KAGVTQTPRYLIKTRGQQVTLSCSPISGHRSVSWYQQTPGQGLQFLFEYFSETQRNKGNFPGRFSGRQFSNSRSEMNVSTLELGDSALYLCASSRDYSDNEQFFGPGTRLTVL.

The chain links TRBV18 to TRBJ2-1, with 12 bases lining up with TRBD2. There are 18 residues in the CDR3. Trimming took 1 base from V and 3 from J; bases not matched to a gene: 7. The V gene's germline CDR1 is KGHSH and CDR2 LQKENI. CDR3 sequence (DNA): TGTGCCAGCTCACCACATCTGCAGACTAGCGGGAGCTACAATGAGCAGTTCTTC. Amino acids: CASSPHLQTSGSYNEQFF.

The chain couples TRBV6-5 to TRBJ2-5; D remains unclear. The end of the DNA is better explained by TRBJ2-7, so the J call may be wrong. Germline lookup yields CDR1 MNHEY and CDR2 SVGAGI. CDR3 length equals 14 residues. As DNA, the CDR3 is TGTGCCAGCAGTTTTGACCCGGTGAGGTACGAGCAGTACTTC. Translating gives CASSFDPVRYEQYF.

V and J are TRBV7-3 and TRBJ2-2; D gene unclear. With 6 bases removed from V and 9 bases from J, the gap between germline ends came to 8 bases. Germline V gene data show CDR1 as SGHTA and CDR2 as FQGTGA. CDR3 length: 11 amino acids. CDR3 in DNA: TGTGCCAGCAGAAAGAACAGGGAGCTGTTTTTT. The encoded protein is CASRKNRELFF.

V is TRBV5-6 and J is TRBJ2-2, with D perhaps TRBD2 (6 bases). This CDR3 region has 14 residues. Germline-derived CDR1 and CDR2 are SGHDT and YYEEEE. Trimming cost V 4 bases and J 8 bases, with 15 bases left between them. The chain's CDR3 is CASSRGYGFGELFF. The CDR3 bases are TGTGCCAGCAGCCGGGGGTATGGATTTGGGGAGCTGTTTTTT. The entire variable domain, with the rest obtained from reference TRBV5-6 and TRBJ2-2, is as follows: DAGVTQSPTHLIKTRGQQVTLRCSPKSGHDTVSWYQQALGQGPQFIFQYYEEEERQRGNFPDRFSGHQFPNYSSELNVNALLLGDSALYLCASSRGYGFGELFFGEGSRLTVL.

The chain joins TRBV10-2 to TRBJ2-1, with 8 bases aligning to TRBD2. Germline CDR1 and CDR2: WSHSY and SAAADI. The CDR3 is made up of 17 amino acids. The ends lost 10 bases at V and 0 bases at J; junction bases unmatched: 14. The CDR3 protein is CATRSGSSSYSYNEQFF. The CDR3 region has the DNA TGCGCCACCCGGAGCGGGAGTTCTTCCTACTCCTACAATGAGCAGTTCTTC.

The rearrangement links TRBV27 to TRBJ2-1, with D possibly being TRBD1 (5 bases). Germline CDR1 MNHEY, CDR2 SMNVEV (reference sequence). This CDR3 has 15 amino acids. V gave up 2 bases and J gave up 2 bases, with 10 bases separating them. The CDR3 bases are TGTGCCAGCAGTTTAGGGCAGGGTGCCTACAATGAGCAGTTCTTC. Protein: CASSLGQGAYNEQFF.

The chain uses TRBV4-1 and TRBJ2-3; D is unresolved. The CDR3 is made up of 13 amino acids. Trimming left V 0 bases short and J 4 bases short, with 5 bases between. In germline, CDR1 is MGHRA, CDR2 YSYEKL. This CDR3 is CASSQDEADTQYF. As DNA, the CDR3 is TGCGCCAGCAGCCAAGATGAGGCAGATACGCAGTATTTT.

The J gene is TRBJ2-2, the V gene TRBV9; D possibly corresponds to TRBD2 (6 bases). CDR1 and CDR2 (germline): SGDLS, YYNGEE. CDR3 length: 16 residues. V lost 1 base and J lost 1, with 11 bases in between. Here the CDR3 reads CASSVSPSVNTGELFF. The CDR3 nucleotides are TGTGCCAGCAGCGTAAGTCCTAGCGTGAACACCGGGGAGCTGTTTTTT. The full variable domain, completed using reference TRBV9 and TRBJ2-2, is DSGVTQTPKHLITATGQRVTLRCSPRSGDLSVYWYQQSLDQGLQFLIQYYNGEERAKGNILERFSAQQFPDLHSELNLSSLELGDSALYFCASSVSPSVNTGELFFGEGSRLTVL.

This clone was recorded only once. The chain combines TRBV5-1 with TRBJ2-7; TRBD2 aligns across 7 bases. CDR1 and CDR2 (germline): SGHRS, YFSETQ. The CDR3 contains 13 residues. After removal of 4 bases from V and 3 bases from J, the junction contained 4 bases not matched to a gene. CDR3 nucleotide sequence: TGCGCCAGCAGCAGACGGGAGGACTACGAGCAGTACTTC. This encodes CASSRREDYEQYF.

This clone is a singleton in its sample. The chain has TRBV9 and TRBJ1-1; TRBD1 is a possible D gene (5 bases). The CDR3 spans 15 residues. V lost 4 bases, J lost 3 bases, and 16 bases lay in between. Germline values: CDR1 SGDLS, CDR2 YYNGEE. In nucleotides, the CDR3 is TGTGCCAGCAGCTCACTGGGGGGTCGGGACACTGAAGCTTTCTTT. Translating gives CASSSLGGRDTEAFF.

This chain links TRBV11-2 with TRBJ2-3; 7 positions agree with TRBD2. V was clipped by 0 bases and J by 10 bases; unmatched bases: 4. CDR1 is SGHAT and CDR2 is FQNNGV in the germline V gene. The CDR3 sequence is 13 residues long. The chain's CDR3 is CASSLDPRGAQYF. The DNA of the CDR3 is TGTGCCAGCAGCTTAGACCCCCGGGGGGCGCAGTATTTT.

The chain joins TRBV6-6 to TRBJ1-5; TRBD1 is a possible D gene (6 bases). Trimming took 7 bases from V and 3 from J, leaving 13 bases between them. The CDR3 is made up of 14 amino acids. Germline CDR1 is MNHNY and CDR2 is SVGAGI (reference sequence). CDR3 nucleotide sequence: TGTGCCAGCACGGGGACAACCCACAATCAGCCCCAGCATTTT. It encodes CASTGTTHNQPQHF.

The rearrangement links TRBV18 to TRBJ2-7, with a possible D match to TRBD1 (8 bases). CDR1 and CDR2 (germline): KGHSH, LQKENI. CDR3 size: 14 residues. Trimming removed 2 bases at V and 2 bases at J, with 10 bases between. The CDR3 region is CASSPTGGAYEQYF. DNA of the CDR3: TGTGCCAGCTCACCAACAGGGGGGGCCTACGAGCAGTACTTC.

This clone was observed a single time. This chain uses TRBV28 with TRBJ2-7; the D gene is possibly TRBD1 (5 bases). Trimming stripped 6 bases from V and 2 bases from J, with 23 bases between. The germline gives CDR1 MDHEN, CDR2 SYDVKM. This CDR3 comprises 17 residues. The CDR3 DNA reads TGTGCCAGCAGCGCCGTGGAACATCGGAAGGGGACCTACGAGCAGTACTTC. Its translation: CASSAVEHRKGTYEQYF.

This chain connects TRBV9 to TRBJ2-5; 8 bases align to TRBD1. Germline lookup yields CDR1 SGDLS and CDR2 YYNGEE. This CDR3 comprises 16 residues. With 4 bases clipped from V and 4 bases from J, the junction kept 12 bases outside the gene matches. Written as DNA, the CDR3 is TGTGCCAGCAGCCCCCAGGGGGCTATCGGGGGAGAGACCCAGTACTTC. Translating gives CASSPQGAIGGETQYF.

In DNA, the CDR3 is TGTGCCAGCAGTACTGGGACGGAGGGGAAGACCCAGTACTTC. Amino acids: CASSTGTEGKTQYF. This chain connects TRBV27 to TRBJ2-5; a possible D gene is TRBD2 (6 bases). The V and J ends lost 5 bases and 6 bases respectively, with 16 bases between them. The germline CDR1 and CDR2 sequences are MNHEY and SMNVEV (reference sequence). The CDR3 has 14 residues.

V usage is TRBV7-9 and J usage is TRBJ2-1; D call uncertain. V lost 7 bases and J lost 10, with 14 bases in between. Germline CDR1 reads SEHNR; CDR2 reads FQNEAQ (reference sequence). The CDR3 runs to 12 residues. The CDR3 sequence is CASTSYTREQFF. The CDR3, as DNA: TGTGCCAGCACCTCTTATACTCGGGAGCAGTTCTTC.

The rearrangement uses TRBV27 and TRBJ2-7; 8 nucleotides align to TRBD2. This CDR3 has 15 amino acids. V was pared by 2 bases and J by 2 bases, with 5 bases of the junction left unmatched. Germline V gene lookup returns CDR1 MNHEY and CDR2 SMNVEV (reference sequence). The CDR3 spells CASSLKGLGTYEQYF. CDR3 DNA sequence: TGTGCCAGCAGTTTAAAGGGACTAGGCACCTACGAGCAGTACTTC.

This chain joins TRBV27 and TRBJ1-5; D possibly corresponds to TRBD1 (6 bases). The CDR3 sequence is 14 residues long. V lost 2 bases and J 6 bases, leaving 11 bases between the germline ends. Germline V lookup: CDR1 MNHEY, CDR2 SMNVEV (reference sequence). Here the CDR3 reads CASSLRRQAQPQHF. The CDR3 DNA follows: TGTGCCAGCAGTTTAAGGAGACAGGCTCAGCCCCAGCATTTT.

V and J are TRBV10-3 and TRBJ1-3; D uncertain. Germline values: CDR1 ENHRY, CDR2 SYGVKD. This CDR3 contains 13 residues. Between the trimmed V and J ends, which lost 10 bases and 0 bases, there was a span of 10 bases. CDR3 nucleotides: TGTGCCACCTTAGTTAGCTCTGGAAACACCATATATTTT. Translated, it gives CATLVSSGNTIYF.

This clone was counted a few times. V and J are TRBV21-1 and TRBJ2-2; no check of the table's D call, TRBD1, against the DNA was made. TRBV21-1 is a pseudogene. CDR3 length equals 17 residues. The CDR3 bases are TGTGCCAGCAGCAAAGGAAGGACAGGACCGAACACCGGGGAGCTGTTTTTT. This encodes CASSKGRTGPNTGELFF.

The chain joins TRBV19 to TRBJ1-2, with D possibly being TRBD1 (6 bases). Germline V lookup: CDR1 LNHDA, CDR2 SQIVND (reference sequence). V was cut by 4 bases and J by 2 bases, with 14 bases left in between. The CDR3 covers 15 residues. The CDR3: CASSTHGGANYGYTF. As DNA, the CDR3 is TGTGCCAGTAGTACCCATGGGGGGGCGAACTATGGCTACACCTTC.

This chain joins TRBV9 and TRBJ2-5, with 7 bases lining up with TRBD1. The germline V gene has CDR1 SGDLS and CDR2 YYNGEE. The junction had 11 bases not matched to a gene; V was cut back by 5 bases and J by 4 bases. The CDR3 runs to 15 residues. CDR3 protein: CASSGGQARGETQYF. Here the CDR3 DNA reads TGTGCCAGCAGTGGCGGACAGGCCAGAGGAGAGACCCAGTACTTC.